This T cell receptor beta chain was recorded in a study of human T cells and chemical hapten exposure. Study-wide results and caveats: Expanded TCRs produced significantly more large CDR3 similarity clusters than controls did. TCRs exceeding a frequency of 1 in 1000 stayed unchanged under DPC sensitization.

Concerning this clonotype itself: The antigen is not known.

TCRdb itself ran the RACE reads through MiXCR, one entry per CDR3 protein. In the table there are under 450,000 distinct CDR3 sequences, roughly 5% of which are singletons. The germline CDR1 and CDR2 sequences are KGHSH and LQKENI. Between the trimmed V and J ends, which lost 5 bases and 3 bases, there was a span of 22 bases. This CDR3 is 17 amino acids long. Noted time point: patch test 1, 2 weeks after DPC sensitization. The treatment denotes: therapeutic diphenylcyclopropenone sensitization with weekly scalp DPC. It was unfractionated whole blood from which total RNA was extracted. This clonotype was sampled from a woman in her forties or fifties with alopecia areata. Some clones in this sample may be carry-over from other donors' samples. Sequencing used whole blood, obtained in connection with sensitization to the hapten diphenylcyclopropenone (DPC). The V call is TRBV18, the J call TRBJ1-1; D is possibly TRBD1 (5 bases). CDR3 coding DNA: TGTGCCAGCTCAAAGTCGATTGGAGAGGGGTTCGACACTGAAGCTTTCTTT. Amino acids: CASSKSIGEGFDTEAFF.